This T cell receptor beta chain was recovered during a study of cytomegalovirus exposure and HLA in healthy donors. V was clipped by 6 bases and J by 1 base, with 15 bases between them. This CDR3 comprises 15 residues. Per germline, CDR1 SGHRS and CDR2 YFSETQ. Primers included in the PCR were 60 Vbeta and 13 Jbeta primers. This table comes from immunoSEQ multiplex PCR, and its TCRdb copy is limited to in-frame clones, with some not included. The sample consists of roughly 220,000 clones, around 85% of them appearing once. General study findings and limits: Follow-up analysis later connected one missense variant in DCLRE1C with trimming of TCR beta V- and J-genes.

Worth noting for this clone: What it binds is not known.

The sequencing sample was made of PBMCs. The receptor was isolated from a man aged 45-65 years in good health and CMV-seronegative. The gene calls are TRBV5-1 and TRBJ2-3; D is possibly TRBD1 (5 bases). The chain's CDR3 is CASTLLGRGTDTQYF. The CDR3 DNA reads as TGCGCCAGCACCCTGTTGGGCAGGGGCACAGATACGCAGTATTTT.